The source of this T cell receptor beta chain is a study of T cell repertoires in cytomegalovirus infection (dated by TCRdb to between 2018 and 2021). Study-level background: Alongside well-studied HLA-B-restricted epitopes, the peptide stimulations were aimed at recently identified HLA-C-restricted CMV epitopes, whose presentation resists viral immunomodulation. Donor HLA type was relevant to the analysis, as public TCR beta signatures indicated carriage of CMV infection together with the matching HLA type.

Paper-wide results and their limitations: Carriers of CMV infection plus the relevant HLA type were discriminated by the cumulative frequency of public TCR beta family members in the study cohort and in an independent roughly 350-donor cohort. The ex vivo response was dominated by HLA-C-restricted CMV-specific TCR beta clonotypes, and the single most frequent clonotype in two of eight donors was supplied by these HLA-C-restricted clonotypes.

The reads were generated on an Illumina HiSeq 1500. TCRdb redid the processing of the public reads, applying fastp at Q25 and MiXCR, and retained in-frame beta chains. Entries that share a CDR3 protein sequence are merged under the most common genes and DNA. Within this sample are 600,000 to 700,000 distinct CDR3 sequences, with around 32% of them counted one time only. About 20% of the sample is taken by the ten largest. V lost 2 bases and J lost 7 bases; the stretch between them is 11 bases long. CDR3 length: 14 amino acids, cysteine to phenylalanine. Left in the record is the CDR3 DNA by itself, 42 bases read in frame from the first base. The germline V gene (reference sequence) yields MNHNY for CDR1 and SVGAGI for CDR2. With respect to this clonotype: Its antigen target is currently unknown. Base qualities are not at hand, and no much larger clone is one base apart.

The treatment or condition tag for this specimen amounts to: in vitro stimulation with specific CMV peptide epitopes to enrich CMV-specific T cells. The clonotype originates from a human donor in good health (CMV status not recorded). Some clones in this sample may be carry-over from other donors' samples. The specimen was cultured PBMCs, collected from culture after CMV antigen stimulation. The chain links TRBV6-6 with TRBJ1-4; D gene: possibly TRBD1, on 5 matching bases. The bases are TGTGCCAGCAGTTACGAGGGGCGCGGTGAAAAACTGTTTTTT. The encoded protein is CASSYEGRGEKLFF.